A single TCR beta chain is shown here with its context. These data are taken from a study of blood T cell repertoires in COVID-19. Looking at the study overall: From the United States, Italy and Spain came samples of acute and convalescent COVID-19.

The ends were cut back, 5 bases at V and 7 bases at J, with 21 bases in the middle. This CDR3 region has 16 residues. The germline gives CDR1 MGHDK, CDR2 SYGVNS. The table came from immunoSEQ multiplex PCR; TCRdb's copy has only in-frame clones and leaves some out. The table records roughly 400,000 clones, 88% of them present only once. The specimen was PBMCs or T cells enriched from blood (not recorded which). This receptor was identified in a woman between 18 and 30 years old who had been exposed to COVID-19. The V call is TRBV25-1, the J call TRBJ2-1, with D tentatively TRBD2 (6 bases). The CDR3 loop is CASSSTGALGTNEQFF. The CDR3 DNA follows: TGTGCCAGCAGTTCCACCGGGGCCCTGGGGACTAATGAGCAGTTCTTC. The full variable domain, in which reference TRBV25-1 and TRBJ2-1 provide the parts outside the CDR3, is EADIYQTPRYLVIGTGKKITLECSQTMGHDKMYWYQQDPGMELHLIHYSYGVNSTEKGDLSSESTVSRIRTEHFPLTLESARPSHTSQYLCASSSTGALGTNEQFFGPGTRLTVL.